Listed below are T cell receptor beta chains from one sample, sequenced in a study of T cells in Graves' hyperthyroidism and ophthalmopathy. A single record per CDR3 protein comes from TCRdb applying MiXCR to the multiplex PCR reads. The repertoire holds more than 300,000 distinct CDR3 sequences, approximately 17% seen once, with approximately 33% in the top ten. The sequencing sample was made of blood. These receptors were taken from a woman aged 25-40 years with Graves' hyperthyroidism that later progressed to Graves' ophthalmopathy. Both conserved end residues are part of each CDR3. The D gene is left open where the match is weak. For some rows the clone size is stated as once, few or many, or as a class when expanded; others skip it.

TGTGCCAGCAGTTACTCCTCGCGTCGGCAGCCCCAGCATTTT CASSYSSRRQPQHF many TRBV6-2/TRBV6-3 - TRBJ1-5
TGTGCCAGCAGTTCCCCGACGGTGGGTGCTAGTGAGCAGTTCTTC CASSSPTVGASEQFF many TRBV28 - TRBJ2-1
TGTGCCAGTAGTATAACCGGGACACCCACCACTAACTATGGCTACACCTTC CASSITGTPTTNYGYTF many TRBV19 - TRBJ1-2
TGTGCCAGCAGTCGGCAGGGGGCCGGCTACACCTTC CASSRQGAGYTF many TRBV27 TRBD1 TRBJ1-2
TGTGCCAGTACAAAGTGGTCAGCCTCTGGGGCCAACGTCCTGACTTTC CASTKWSASGANVLTF - TRBV19 - TRBJ2-6
TGTGCCAGCAGCTTAGTTTCCCTAGTGAGTAGCGAGCAGTACTTC CASSLVSLVSSEQYF - TRBV7-9 - TRBJ2-7
TGTGCCAGCAGCTCCCCAAACAGCGGGGCGTACGAGCAGTACTTC CASSSPNSGAYEQYF - TRBV11-2 TRBD2 TRBJ2-7
TGTGCCAGCAGCCGAACCGGGACTAGCGGGGGCGGAAACTTAAAGCACGGGGAGCTGTTTTTT CASSRTGTSGGGNLKHGELFF - TRBV3-1 TRBD2 TRBJ2-2
TGTGCCAGCAGCCAAGTCCAGCGGGGGGGAGAAGAGACCCAGTACTTC CASSQVQRGGEETQYF many TRBV3-1 TRBD2 TRBJ2-5
TGTGCCAGCAGCCCCCACACAAGGAGTGTTTTCACCGGGGAGCTGTTTTTT CASSPHTRSVFTGELFF - TRBV7-2 - TRBJ2-2
TGTGCCAGCAGCGTAGGGGTATCCACTGAAGCTTTCTTT CASSVGVSTEAFF many TRBV9 - TRBJ1-1
TGTGCCTGGAGTGCATCGAGGACGGGCTATGGCTACACCTTC CAWSASRTGYGYTF many TRBV30 - TRBJ1-2